Listed below are T cell receptor beta chains from one sample, sequenced in a study of cytomegalovirus exposure and HLA in healthy donors. Clones were read by immunoSEQ multiplex PCR, and TCRdb kept only the in-frame ones, dropping some. The sample records 100,000 to 150,000 clones, 75% to 90% being singletons. The sample was PBMCs. These receptors were obtained from a male donor in good health and CMV-seronegative. Each CDR3 is given with its conserved first and last residue. The D gene is left open where the match is weak. The size field is filled for only some rows; it gives once, few, many or a size class.

size	V	D	J	DNA	CDR3
.	TRBV5-4	.	TRBJ2-3	TGTGCCAGCAGCTTGGGGCCGGGGGTCACAGATACGCAGTATTTT	CASSLGPGVTDTQYF
.	TRBV27	.	TRBJ2-5	TGTGCCAGCAGCAGAGTCGGAGGGCTGGAGACCCAGTACTTC	CASSRVGGLETQYF
.	TRBV28	TRBD2	TRBJ2-7	TGTGCCAGCAGCCCCCTCAGGGAGGGGAGCTACGAGCAGTACTTC	CASSPLREGSYEQYF
few	TRBV6-5	.	TRBJ2-7	TGTGCCAGCAGACGACCGGGAGCCAACTACGAGCAGTACTTC	CASRRPGANYEQYF
.	TRBV7-6	.	TRBJ2-7	TGTGCCAGCAGCCTCCGGGGGATCTACGAGCAGTACTTC	CASSLRGIYEQYF
.	TRBV6-5	.	TRBJ1-1	TGTGCCAGCAGTTTGACAGATATGAACACTGAAGCTTTCTTT	CASSLTDMNTEAFF
.	TRBV5-6	TRBD1	TRBJ2-3	TGTGCCAGCAGCTGGGACAGGGAGGCAGATACGCAGTATTTT	CASSWDREADTQYF
.	TRBV29-1	TRBD1	TRBJ2-7	TGCAGCGTTGAAGTACCGGGACAGGGTACCTACGAGCAGTACTTC	CSVEVPGQGTYEQYF
.	TRBV5-1	TRBD2	TRBJ2-5	TGCGCCAGCAGCCACACCGGGACTAGCGGGAGAGAGACCCAGTACTTC	CASSHTGTSGRETQYF
.	TRBV2	.	TRBJ1-1	TGTGCCAGCAGGAGGTCCCCAGGAGGTGAAGCTTTCTTT	CASRRSPGGEAFF
.	TRBV5-4	.	TRBJ2-1	TGTGCCAGCAGCCCGGACAGACGCCATGAGCAGTTCTTC	CASSPDRRHEQFF
.	TRBV6-1	.	TRBJ2-5	TGTGCCAGCAGTGAATTAGAGGGCTCGGAGACCCAGTACTTC	CASSELEGSETQYF
.	TRBV7-9	TRBD1	TRBJ2-2	TGTGCCAGCAGCTTAGGAGACAGGGAATTGTTTTTT	CASSLGDRELFF
.	TRBV7-3	TRBD1	TRBJ1-6	TGTGCCAGCAGCGAGACAGGGTTGGATTCACCCCTCCACTTT	CASSETGLDSPLHF
few	TRBV11-2	.	TRBJ1-1	TGTGCCAGCAGCTTAACTGTGTCAGGTGCTTCAATGAACACTGAAGCTTTCTTT	CASSLTVSGASMNTEAFF
.	TRBV18	TRBD1	TRBJ1-1	TGTGCCAGCTCACCGGGACAGGGTACCACTGAAGCTTTCTTT	CASSPGQGTTEAFF
.	TRBV5-1	.	TRBJ1-2	TGCGCCAGCAGCTCCTCCATGACAGGCTATGGCTACACCTTC	CASSSSMTGYGYTF
once	TRBV9	TRBD2	TRBJ2-3	TGTGCCAGCAGCGTAGGGATAGCGGGGGCCGGAGATACGCAGTATTTT	CASSVGIAGAGDTQYF
.	TRBV4-1	.	TRBJ2-6	TGCGCCAGCAGCCAAATAGTCCTGGAGGCCTTCTCTGGGGCCAACGTCCTGACTTTC	CASSQIVLEAFSGANVLTF